Following are 7 T cell receptor beta chains from one sample sequenced in a study of T cells in Graves' hyperthyroidism and ophthalmopathy. Amplified TCR beta CDR3 regions derived from RNA transcripts. During a first-round RT-PCR of the TCR CDR3, the HTBI primer set was used. TCRdb reprocessed the multiplex PCR reads with MiXCR, giving one entry per CDR3 protein. The data show roughly 380,000 distinct CDR3 sequences, with about 14% seen just once and approximately 10% held by the top ten. Sample: blood. The origin of the receptors is a woman aged 60-75 years with Graves' hyperthyroidism.

The gene calls are TRBV24-1 and TRBJ2-7; unclear D gene. The germline gives CDR1 KGHDR, CDR2 SFDVKD. Trimming left V 4 bases short and J 2 bases short, with 11 bases between. This CDR3 is built from 14 residues. The DNA of the CDR3 is TGTGCCACCAGTGACCCCACGGACCCCTACGAGCAGTACTTC. Translated, it gives CATSDPTDPYEQYF.

Turning to this clonotype: Being one base from a much bigger clone, this may be a read error. V is TRBV29-1 and J is TRBJ2-7; 9 bases are shared with TRBD1. Germline-derived CDR1 and CDR2 are SQVTM and ANQGSEA. The CDR3 contains 13 residues. J was trimmed by 7 bases and V by 7 bases; bases with no gene match: 11. CDR3 coding DNA: TGCAGCGCGTCCCGGGACAGGGACGGTGAGCAGTACTTC. Its protein is CSASRDRDGEQYF.

In this sample, this clonotype turned up many times. The chain employs TRBV5-1 and TRBJ1-1, with D possibly being TRBD1 (5 bases). V was clipped by 4 bases and J by 1 base, with 11 bases between them. This CDR3 region has 14 residues. The V gene's germline CDR1 is SGHRS and CDR2 YFSETQ. The CDR3 region has the DNA TGCGCCAGCAGCCGAACGAGGGGGAACACTGAAGCTTTCTTT. Translated: CASSRTRGNTEAFF.

The CDR3 nucleotides are TGTGCCAGCAGCGCCCTAGGGGGAGCGGGGGCGTACACCTTC. Protein product: CASSALGGAGAYTF. The chain recombines TRBV9 with TRBJ1-2, with TRBD1 as a possible D gene (6 bases). Germline V gives CDR1 SGDLS, CDR2 YYNGEE. The CDR3 is made up of 14 amino acids. Trimming stripped 3 bases from V and 11 bases from J, with 20 bases between.

This clonotype was seen a handful of times. The chain combines TRBV16 with TRBJ2-3; D gene ambiguous. The CDR3 runs to 11 residues. The germline V and J ends were trimmed by 3 bases and 6 bases, with 4 bases remaining between them. CDR1 and CDR2 from the germline V gene are KGHSY and FQNENV. CDR3 protein: CASSHGDTQYF. The CDR3 DNA reads as TGTGCCAGCAGCCATGGTGATACGCAGTATTTT.

The chain links TRBV27 to TRBJ1-4, with a tentative D call TRBD1 (5 bases). CDR3 length equals 15 residues. The germline gives CDR1 MNHEY, CDR2 SMNVEV (reference sequence). V lost 2 bases and J 4 bases, leaving 11 bases between the germline ends. CDR3 sequence: CASSLRGTYNEKLFF. The CDR3 nucleotides are TGTGCCAGCAGTTTACGGGGGACCTATAATGAAAAACTGTTTTTT. The full variable domain, in which reference TRBV27 and TRBJ1-4 provide the parts outside the CDR3, is EAQVTQNPRYLITVTGKKLTVTCSQNMNHEYMSWYRQDPGLGLRQIYYSMNVEVTDKGDVPEGYKVSRKEKRNFPLILESPSPNQTSLYFCASSLRGTYNEKLFFGSGTQLSVL.

This clonotype came up many times. The chain is built from TRBV6-1 and TRBJ2-7; 7 nucleotides line up with TRBD1. CDR1 MNHNS and CDR2 SASEGT come from the germline V gene. V gave up 8 bases and J gave up 3 bases; unmatched junction bases: 7. The CDR3 consists of 13 residues. CDR3 sequence (DNA): TGTGCCAGCGGCCGGGACAGTCACTACGAGCAGTACTTC. Protein product: CASGRDSHYEQYF.